The 6 T cell receptor beta chains given below trace back to one sample, sequenced in a study of metastatic and nonmetastatic thyroid tumors. Each patient went into thyroid surgery without having received any treatment. TCRdb reprocessed the PCR reads using MiXCR. The sample carries almost 70,000 clones, 14% recorded once. The sample consisted of blood. The origin of the receptors is a male donor with papillary thyroid cancer or a benign thyroid nodule (not recorded which). Some clones in this sample may be carry-over from other donors' samples.

This clone was counted at least ten times. The V and J genes are TRBV5-1 and TRBJ1-3; D might be TRBD1 (6 bases). Germline CDR1 reads SGHRS; CDR2 reads YFSETQ. Trimming removed 4 bases from V and 7 bases from J, with 12 bases in between. The CDR3 is made up of 13 amino acids. The DNA for the CDR3 is TGCGCCAGCAGCGTCGACAGGTCTAACACCATATATTTT. Translating gives CASSVDRSNTIYF.

A few counts support this clone. Here the CDR3 omits its conserved ending phenylalanine or tryptophan, so a read error is the likely source. The V gene is TRBV6-5, the J gene TRBJ1-1, with D unresolved. Trimming cost V 6 bases and J 1 base, with 12 bases left between them. In germline, CDR1 is MNHEY, CDR2 SVGAGI. The CDR3 is 14 amino acids. The CDR3 DNA is TGTGCCAGCAGGTCCTCAGCCTCGAACACTGAAGCTTTCCTT. Translating gives CASRSSASNTEAFL.

This clone has a count of ten or more. The rearrangement uses TRBV4-3 and TRBJ1-5; 9 nucleotides align to TRBD1. The V and J ends lost 4 bases and 6 bases, in that order; junction bases with no gene match: 16. The CDR3 contains 18 residues. Germline V gene lookup returns CDR1 LGHNA and CDR2 YSLEER. This chain's CDR3 is CASSPTRDRARLGQPQHF. The CDR3 bases are TGCGCCAGCAGCCCTACTCGGGACAGGGCGCGTTTGGGTCAGCCCCAGCATTTT.

This clone was seen a handful of times. The chain is built from TRBV6-1 and TRBJ1-6; weak D call: TRBD1 (5 bases). V lost 3 bases, J lost 7 bases, and 7 bases lay in between. Germline V gene sequence: CDR1 MNHNS, CDR2 SASEGT. CDR3 size: 13 residues. CDR3: CASSEEGNSPLHF. The CDR3 bases are TGTGCCAGCAGTGAGGAGGGGAATTCACCCCTCCACTTT.

This clone was recorded at least ten times. J is TRBJ2-5 and V is TRBV19; TRBD1 aligns across 8 bases. V trimming: 5 bases; J trimming: 4 bases; junction bases outside the gene matches: 9. The germline V gene has CDR1 LNHDA and CDR2 SQIVND (reference sequence). The CDR3 runs to 15 residues. The CDR3 protein is CASSGAGGTGETQYF. The CDR3 region has the DNA TGTGCCAGTAGTGGGGCAGGGGGCACCGGAGAGACCCAGTACTTC.

Ten or more counts support this clone. V and J are TRBV12-5 and TRBJ2-7; 8 bases line up with TRBD1. V was pared by 0 bases and J by 6 bases, with 13 bases of the junction left unmatched. CDR3 length: 17 residues. Germline lookup yields CDR1 LGHNT and CDR2 FRNRAP. The CDR3, as DNA: TGTGCTAGTGGTTTGGTTTCCGATCTCCGGACAGGGCGCGAGCAGTACGTC. Translating gives CASGLVSDLRTGREQYV.